A single sample gave rise to the 17 T cell receptor beta chains below, sequenced in a study of beta chain features in type 1 diabetes. The study reverse transcribed the entire isolated RNA, so it sequenced expressed TCRB transcripts. Sequencing used immunoSEQ multiplex PCR; TCRdb keeps in-frame clones, though not all of them. This table has 600,000 or so clones, over 12% appearing once. These receptors' targets are unknown. Study-wide points: Significant though moderate, a shortening of TCRB CDR3s appeared in all four CD4+ subsets of Type 1 diabetes patients.

Sample: naive CD4+ T cells from blood. These receptors all stem from a man aged 18 to 35 with type 1 diabetes.

CDR3 in amino acids: CAWSAQRNTEAFF. CDR3 nucleotide sequence: TGTGCCTGGAGTGCGCAGAGGAACACTGAAGCTTTCTTT. This chain uses TRBV30 with TRBJ1-1; D is ambiguous. Trimming shortened V by 1 base and J by 1 base, and 7 bases separated the two germline ends. The germline gives CDR1 GTSNPN, CDR2 SVGIG (reference sequence). The CDR3 has 13 residues.

This clone has just a few counts. V is TRBV9 and J is TRBJ2-4, with 10 bases lining up with TRBD2. The CDR3 covers 13 residues. Per the germline V gene, CDR1 is SGDLS and CDR2 is YYNGEE. V lost 4 bases to trimming and J lost 15 bases; unmatched junction nucleotides: 10. The CDR3 DNA is TGTGCCAGCAGCCGCCTTATGAGCGGGGGGGTGTACTTC. Translation: CASSRLMSGGVYF.

This clone occurred a few times. This chain joins TRBV7-9 and TRBJ2-5; TRBD2 might be the D (7 bases). This CDR3 has 14 residues. The germline CDR1 and CDR2 sequences are SEHNR and FQNEAQ (reference sequence). Trimming took 5 bases from V and 5 from J, leaving 15 bases between them. For the CDR3, the DNA is TGTGCCAGCAGCCCCCTGGGGGGGGCGGAGACCCAGTACTTC. Translating it yields CASSPLGGAETQYF. The variable domain in full, completed from reference TRBV7-9 and TRBJ2-5, reads DTGVSQNPRHKITKRGQNVTFRCDPISEHNRLYWYRQTLGQGPEFLTYFQNEAQLEKSRLLSDRFSAERPKGSFSTLEIQRTEQGDSAMYLCASSPLGGAETQYFGPGTRLLVL.

This clone has a handful of counts. The gene calls are TRBV6-1 and TRBJ2-7, with a tentative D call TRBD1 (5 bases). From germline, CDR1 is MNHNS and CDR2 SASEGT. V lost 5 bases and J lost 0, with 14 bases in between. This CDR3 has 15 residues. This CDR3 is CASSRIDSRSYEQYF. CDR3 nucleotides: TGTGCCAGCAGTCGGATCGACAGCCGCTCCTACGAGCAGTACTTC.

The chain recombines TRBV11-2 with TRBJ1-5; no firm D call. The CDR3 is 14 amino acids. From germline, CDR1 is SGHAT and CDR2 FQNNGV. Trimming removed 4 bases from V and 0 bases from J, with 7 bases in between. The CDR3 is CASSSSYSNQPQHF. The CDR3 DNA reads TGTGCCAGCAGCTCCAGTTATAGCAATCAGCCCCAGCATTTT.

In its sample, this clone was seen a few times. The J gene is TRBJ1-4, the V gene TRBV10-3; no definite D call. This CDR3 is 16 amino acids long. The germline CDR1 and CDR2 sequences are ENHRY and SYGVKD. V was cut by 11 bases and J by 2 bases, with 21 bases left in between. CDR3 loop: CAAGPHDGRTNEKLFF. The CDR3 DNA sequence: TGTGCCGCCGGACCCCATGATGGGCGGACTAATGAAAAACTGTTTTTT.

J is TRBJ2-1 and V is TRBV7-8, with 8 positions matching TRBD2. The CDR3 contains 16 residues. The V gene end was trimmed by 0 bases and the J gene end by 10 bases; junction bases not matched to a gene: 11. Germline V gene lookup returns CDR1 SGHVS and CDR2 FQNEAQ. The CDR3 loop is CASSLASGALQGEQFF. As DNA, the CDR3 is TGTGCCAGCAGCTTAGCTAGCGGGGCCCTACAAGGGGAGCAGTTCTTC. Drawing the rest from reference TRBV7-8 and TRBJ2-1, the complete variable domain is GAGVSQSPRYKVAKRGQDVALRCDPISGHVSLFWYQQALGQGPEFLTYFQNEAQLDKSGLPSDRFFAERPEGSVSTLKIQRTQQEDSAVYLCASSLASGALQGEQFFGPGTRLTVL.

The chain couples TRBV4-1 to TRBJ2-7, with D perhaps matching TRBD2 (5 bases). V lost 2 bases and J 7 bases, leaving 9 bases between the germline ends. CDR1 is MGHRA, CDR2 YSYEKL, per germline. The CDR3 is 12 amino acids. In DNA form, the CDR3 reads TGCGCCAGCAGCCAACCCCTAGCAGAGCAGTACTTC. Residues: CASSQPLAEQYF.

This clone was seen a handful of times. The rearrangement uses TRBV4-3 and TRBJ2-1; 7 nucleotides match TRBD2. Losses at the gene ends were 4 bases for V and 3 bases for J; bases not matched to a gene: 9. This CDR3 has 16 amino acids. Germline CDR1 LGHNA, CDR2 YSLEER. The CDR3 nucleotides are TGCGCCAGCAGCCGCCAAAGCGGGGCGGTCTACAATGAGCAGTTCTTC. Its translation: CASSRQSGAVYNEQFF.

V and J are TRBV5-1 and TRBJ2-5; the D is unclear. CDR1 SGHRS and CDR2 YFSETQ come from the germline V gene. The CDR3 is made up of 14 amino acids. V lost 1 base and J 3 bases, leaving 10 bases between the germline ends. The chain's CDR3 is CASSLRSGEETQYF. The CDR3, as DNA: TGCGCCAGCAGCTTGAGGTCTGGTGAAGAGACCCAGTACTTC.

A few counts support this clone. The J gene is TRBJ1-2, the V gene TRBV28; D unresolved. The germline V gene has CDR1 MDHEN and CDR2 SYDVKM. The CDR3 is 12 amino acids. V was pared by 3 bases and J by 4 bases, with 6 bases between. CDR3: CASSLAVYGYTF. CDR3 sequence (DNA): TGTGCCAGCAGTTTGGCGGTCTATGGCTACACCTTC.

The V gene is TRBV5-6, the J gene TRBJ2-3; a weak D match, TRBD1 (6 bases). Germline V gives CDR1 SGHDT, CDR2 YYEEEE. CDR3 size: 17 residues. V was pared by 5 bases and J by 0 bases, with 19 bases between. CDR3: CASRPPGQPSSTDTQYF. CDR3 coding DNA: TGTGCCAGCAGACCCCCTGGACAGCCTTCTAGCACAGATACGCAGTATTTT.

The V and J genes are TRBV6-5 and TRBJ2-1; D uncertain. The V end lost 8 bases, the J end lost 7 bases, and 6 bases lay between the germline ends. There are 10 residues in the CDR3. Germline V gives CDR1 MNHEY, CDR2 SVGAGI. The CDR3 here is CASGQNEQFF. CDR3 bases: TGTGCCAGCGGCCAGAATGAGCAGTTCTTC.

V and J are TRBV2 and TRBJ2-6; maybe TRBD2 (6 bases). V gave up 8 bases and J gave up 2 bases, with 10 bases separating them. CDR1 is SNHLY and CDR2 is FYNNEI in the germline V gene. The CDR3 loop spans 14 amino acids. The chain's CDR3 is CASVGGAGANVLTF. In nucleotides, the CDR3 is TGTGCCAGCGTGGGGGGAGCTGGGGCCAACGTCCTGACTTTC.

The chain recombines TRBV5-1 with TRBJ2-7; D unresolved. The CDR3 is 12 amino acids. Between the trimmed V and J ends, which lost 2 bases and 1 base, there was a span of 4 bases. Germline CDR1 is SGHRS and CDR2 is YFSETQ. The CDR3 is CASSFESYEQYF. The CDR3 DNA reads TGCGCCAGCAGCTTCGAATCCTACGAGCAGTACTTC.

This clone was counted a few times. The chain has TRBV30 and TRBJ1-2; 7 bases are shared with TRBD1. The CDR3 runs 14 residues. The ends lost 4 bases at V and 3 bases at J; junction bases unmatched: 8. Germline CDR1 is GTSNPN and CDR2 is SVGIG (reference sequence). CDR3 DNA: TGTGCCTGGACCCGACAGGGAGAGGACTATGGCTACACCTTC. Its translation is CAWTRQGEDYGYTF. The full variable domain, completed using reference TRBV30 and TRBJ1-2, is SQTIHQWPATLVQPVGSPLSLECTVEGTSNPNLYWYRQAAGRGLQLLFYSVGIGQISSEVPQNLSASRPQDRQFILSSKKLLLSDSGFYLCAWTRQGEDYGYTFGSGTRLTVV.

In this sample, this clone turned up a few times. The rearrangement links TRBV6-6 to TRBJ2-5, with 7 bases matching TRBD2. V lost 5 bases to trimming and J lost 2 bases; unmatched junction nucleotides: 5. The length of the CDR3 is 14 residues. Germline CDR1 MNHNY, CDR2 SVGAGI (reference sequence). The CDR3 loop reads CASSPLAVQETQYF. CDR3 bases: TGTGCCAGCAGTCCCCTAGCGGTACAAGAGACCCAGTACTTC.